Sequencing of this T cell receptor beta chain was carried out in a study of patients and donors after allogeneic stem cell transplantation. TCRdb redid the calling of the RT-PCR reads with MiXCR, one entry per CDR3 protein. The sample carries 390,000 or so distinct CDR3 sequences, 16% recorded once. Specimen: blood, either unsorted or a sorted T cell fraction (not recorded which). This clonotype was sampled from a human donor who was either an allogeneic HSCT recipient or a stem cell or donor lymphocyte infusion donor (not recorded which). It is not recorded whose cells these are; they may come from a transplant donor.

CDR3: CASSPPDSDEQYF. In DNA form, the CDR3 reads TGCGCCAGCAGCCCCCCGGATAGCGACGAGCAGTACTTC. The chain joins TRBV5-1 to TRBJ2-7; D possibly corresponds to TRBD2 (5 bases). CDR1 and CDR2 from the germline V gene are SGHRS and YFSETQ. The CDR3 runs 13 residues. Trimming pared 4 bases from V and 5 bases from J, leaving 13 bases between.